The source of this TCR beta chain is a study of cytomegalovirus exposure and HLA in healthy donors. The PCR contained 60 Vbeta and 13 Jbeta primers. Using immunoSEQ multiplex PCR, the repertoire was profiled, and TCRdb retains in-frame clones only, with some absent. This sample has approximately 170,000 clones, with around 84% found just once. Germline values: CDR1 SGHVS, CDR2 FNYEAQ. J was trimmed by 4 bases and V by 4 bases; bases with no gene match: 9. The CDR3 spans 16 residues. This chain joins TRBV7-6 and TRBJ2-3; 9 bases align to TRBD1. The TCR sequence derives from a boy younger than 10 in good health and CMV-seronegative. Source material: PBMCs. CDR3 amino acids: CASSSTGTGRADTQYF. Written as DNA, the CDR3 is TGTGCCAGCAGCTCAACCGGGACAGGGAGGGCAGATACGCAGTATTTT. Full variable domain (rest looked up from reference TRBV7-6 and TRBJ2-3): GAGVSQSPRYKVTKRGQDVALRCDPISGHVSLYWYRQALGQGPEFLTYFNYEAQQDKSGLPNDRFSAERPEGSISTLTIQRTEQRDSAMYRCASSSTGTGRADTQYFGPGTRLTVL.